Listed below are T cell receptor beta chains from one sample, sequenced in a study of beta chain features in type 1 diabetes. Libraries were prepared by immunoSEQ multiplex PCR; TCRdb keeps only in-frame clonotypes and omits some of them. The table records over 200,000 clones, roughly 11% of them present only once. Sequenced input: naive CD4+ T cells from blood. Receptor source: a man aged 30-40 years with type 1 diabetes. CDR3s include the opening cysteine and the closing phenylalanine or tryptophan. D genes are given only for firm matches. Not all rows give a size; the values are once, few, many and, for expanded clones, a class.

abundance: few; j_gene: TRBJ1-1; d_gene: NA; v_gene: TRBV7-2; CDR3aa: CASSSWGGNTEAFF; CDR3nt: TGTGCCAGCAGCTCCTGGGGGGGGAACACTGAAGCTTTCTTT
abundance: few; j_gene: TRBJ1-1; d_gene: NA; v_gene: TRBV7-3; CDR3aa: CASSSAGNTEAFF; CDR3nt: TGTGCCAGCAGCTCGGCAGGGAACACTGAAGCTTTCTTT
abundance: NA; j_gene: TRBJ2-3; d_gene: TRBD2; v_gene: TRBV7-2; CDR3aa: CASSILAGGQGTQYF; CDR3nt: TGTGCCAGCAGTATCCTAGCGGGGGGGCAAGGTACGCAGTATTTT
abundance: few; j_gene: TRBJ2-2; d_gene: TRBD1; v_gene: TRBV30; CDR3aa: CAWSGQGRSWELFF; CDR3nt: TGTGCCTGGAGTGGACAGGGTAGATCCTGGGAGCTGTTTTTT
abundance: few; j_gene: TRBJ2-7; d_gene: TRBD2; v_gene: TRBV30; CDR3aa: CAWSVGGTSLEQYF; CDR3nt: TGTGCCTGGAGTGTGGGGGGGACCTCCCTCGAGCAGTACTTC
abundance: NA; j_gene: TRBJ2-2; d_gene: TRBD1; v_gene: TRBV5-4; CDR3aa: CASSWDRETGELFF; CDR3nt: TGTGCCAGCAGCTGGGACAGGGAGACCGGGGAGCTGTTTTTT
abundance: NA; j_gene: TRBJ1-2; d_gene: NA; v_gene: TRBV30; CDR3aa: CAWSVLNYGYTF; CDR3nt: TGTGCCTGGAGTGTACTCAACTATGGCTACACCTTC
abundance: few; j_gene: TRBJ1-1; d_gene: NA; v_gene: TRBV7-9; CDR3aa: CASSLAVGAHTEAFF; CDR3nt: TGTGCCAGCAGCTTAGCGGTGGGGGCCCACACTGAAGCTTTCTTT
abundance: few; j_gene: TRBJ2-7; d_gene: NA; v_gene: TRBV5-1; CDR3aa: CASSLQPTQGSEQYF; CDR3nt: TGCGCCAGCAGCTTGCAACCGACCCAGGGGTCCGAGCAGTACTTC
abundance: NA; j_gene: TRBJ1-2; d_gene: TRBD1; v_gene: TRBV4-2; CDR3aa: CASSPGTANYGYTF; CDR3nt: TGTGCCAGCAGCCCTGGGACAGCCAACTATGGCTACACCTTC
abundance: few; j_gene: TRBJ1-5; d_gene: NA; v_gene: TRBV4-1; CDR3aa: CASSQVPRTRNQPQHF; CDR3nt: TGCGCCAGCAGCCAAGTTCCCAGGACACGAAATCAGCCCCAGCATTTT
abundance: NA; j_gene: TRBJ2-1; d_gene: NA; v_gene: TRBV25-1; CDR3aa: CASSARGGAYNEQFF; CDR3nt: TGTGCCAGCAGTGCAAGGGGGGGGGCCTACAATGAGCAGTTCTTC
abundance: few; j_gene: TRBJ2-5; d_gene: TRBD2; v_gene: TRBV6-6; CDR3aa: CASSGYGLAGRETQYF; CDR3nt: TGTGCCAGCAGTGGATATGGTCTAGCGGGGAGAGAGACCCAGTACTTC
abundance: NA; j_gene: TRBJ2-7; d_gene: TRBD1; v_gene: TRBV18; CDR3aa: CASSPVGQDYEQYF; CDR3nt: TGTGCCAGCTCACCCGTGGGACAGGACTACGAGCAGTACTTC
abundance: NA; j_gene: TRBJ2-6; d_gene: NA; v_gene: TRBV11-2; CDR3aa: CASSLGLSWANVLTF; CDR3nt: TGTGCCAGCAGCTTAGGACTCTCCTGGGCCAACGTCCTGACTTTC
abundance: NA; j_gene: TRBJ1-1; d_gene: TRBD1; v_gene: TRBV7-6; CDR3aa: CASSLRQGEAFF; CDR3nt: TGTGCCAGCAGCTTGCGACAGGGCGAAGCTTTCTTT
abundance: few; j_gene: TRBJ1-1; d_gene: NA; v_gene: TRBV7-2; CDR3aa: CASSFSDSFGAFF; CDR3nt: TGTGCCAGCAGCTTTAGTGACAGCTTCGGAGCTTTCTTT
abundance: NA; j_gene: TRBJ2-7; d_gene: TRBD1; v_gene: TRBV11-2; CDR3aa: CASSSIRQGPYEQYF; CDR3nt: TGTGCCAGCAGCTCTATTCGACAGGGCCCCTACGAGCAGTACTTC
abundance: NA; j_gene: TRBJ2-1; d_gene: NA; v_gene: TRBV11-3; CDR3aa: CASSLDGGRFGQFF; CDR3nt: TGTGCCAGCAGCTTAGACGGGGGGCGTTTTGGGCAGTTCTTC
abundance: few; j_gene: TRBJ2-1; d_gene: TRBD2; v_gene: TRBV2; CDR3aa: CASRGSGGALQFF; CDR3nt: TGTGCCAGCAGGGGAAGCGGGGGGGCCCTGCAGTTCTTC
abundance: few; j_gene: TRBJ1-2; d_gene: TRBD1; v_gene: TRBV18; CDR3aa: CASSPSGDRVYGYTF; CDR3nt: TGTGCCAGCTCACCAAGCGGAGACAGGGTTTATGGCTACACCTTC
abundance: few; j_gene: TRBJ1-1; d_gene: TRBD1; v_gene: TRBV18; CDR3aa: CASFTGVVNTEAFF; CDR3nt: TGTGCCAGCTTTACAGGGGTGGTAAACACTGAAGCTTTCTTT
abundance: NA; j_gene: TRBJ1-6; d_gene: TRBD1; v_gene: TRBV19; CDR3aa: CASSTTGADSPLHF; CDR3nt: TGTGCCAGTAGTACGACAGGGGCGGATTCACCCCTCCACTTT
abundance: NA; j_gene: TRBJ1-2; d_gene: TRBD1; v_gene: TRBV9; CDR3aa: CASRNAGGAGGYTF; CDR3nt: TGTGCCAGCAGGAACGCAGGGGGCGCGGGAGGCTACACCTTC
abundance: few; j_gene: TRBJ2-7; d_gene: NA; v_gene: TRBV29-1; CDR3aa: CSVEGGVGTDYEQYF; CDR3nt: TGCAGCGTTGAAGGGGGGGTCGGGACAGACTACGAGCAGTACTTC